These 10 T cell receptor beta chains share one sample of origin, sequenced in a study of cytomegalovirus exposure and HLA in healthy donors. With 60 Vbeta and 13 Jbeta primers, the PCR was carried out. Generated by immunoSEQ multiplex PCR, the TCRdb table keeps only in-frame clones and is missing some. Of approximately 190,000 clones listed, around 86% are singletons. Sequencing was carried out using PBMCs. Receptors were obtained from a man aged 35-49 years in good health and CMV-seropositive.

The rearrangement joins TRBV6-1 to TRBJ1-3, with 7 positions matching TRBD1. V dropped 3 bases and J dropped 0; count of bases not matched to a gene: 8. The germline gives CDR1 MNHNS, CDR2 SASEGT. The CDR3 is made up of 17 amino acids. CDR3 DNA: TGTGCCAGCAGTGACCCTAGGACAGGACGCTCTGGAAACACCATATATTTT. Its translation is CASSDPRTGRSGNTIYF.

This clone was seen just once. The chain couples TRBV7-2 to TRBJ2-2, with D possibly TRBD2 on 6 matching bases. From germline, CDR1 is SGHTA and CDR2 FQGNSA. This CDR3 is 15 amino acids long. The ends were cut back, 1 base at V and 4 bases at J, with 10 bases in the middle. This CDR3 reads CASSLGRGVTGELFF. CDR3 bases: TGTGCCAGCAGCTTAGGTCGCGGGGTCACCGGGGAGCTGTTTTTT.

The V call is TRBV9, the J call TRBJ1-2, with D perhaps TRBD1 (6 bases). This CDR3 is 12 amino acids long. With 2 bases removed from V and 5 bases from J, the gap between germline ends came to 7 bases. Germline V lookup: CDR1 SGDLS, CDR2 YYNGEE. The CDR3 loop is CASSVRGYGYTF. The CDR3 DNA sequence: TGTGCCAGCAGCGTGAGGGGGTATGGCTACACCTTC.

This clone was counted between two and nine times. The chain combines TRBV6-5 with TRBJ2-3, with 11 bases identical to TRBD1. Germline V gene sequence: CDR1 MNHEY, CDR2 SVGAGI. CDR3 length: 16 amino acids. Trimming took 4 bases from V and 4 from J; bases not matched to a gene: 7. DNA for the CDR3: TGTGCCAGCAGTTCCCCCCCGGGACAGGGGGCAGATACGCAGTATTTT. Translated, it gives CASSSPPGQGADTQYF.

The V gene is TRBV29-1, the J gene TRBJ1-2, with TRBD1 as a possible D gene (6 bases). This CDR3 comprises 14 residues. In germline, CDR1 is SQVTM, CDR2 ANQGSEA. V lost 0 bases, J lost 0 bases, and 8 bases lay in between. CDR3 DNA sequence: TGCAGCGTTGAAGAGGACAGCCCTAACTATGGCTACACCTTC. The encoded protein is CSVEEDSPNYGYTF.

The CDR3 sequence is CASSPGQHTDTQYF. DNA of the CDR3: TGTGCCAGCTCCCCTGGACAACACACAGATACGCAGTATTTT. The V and J genes are TRBV28 and TRBJ2-3; D may be TRBD1 (5 bases). CDR3 length equals 14 residues. V shed 8 bases and J shed 2 bases, with 14 bases lying between them. Germline CDR1 MDHEN, CDR2 SYDVKM.

The chain carries TRBV9 and TRBJ2-5; TRBD1 is a possible D gene (6 bases). V was trimmed by 0 bases and J by 1 base, leaving 7 bases between them. The germline V gene has CDR1 SGDLS and CDR2 YYNGEE. This CDR3 contains 14 residues. CDR3 amino acids: CASSVVGGQETQYF. The CDR3 DNA follows: TGTGCCAGCAGCGTAGTAGGGGGCCAAGAGACCCAGTACTTC.

This chain joins TRBV5-8 and TRBJ2-5, with D possibly TRBD1 on 6 matching bases. CDR1 and CDR2 from the germline V gene are SGHTS and YDEGEE. There are 13 residues in the CDR3. The V gene lost 0 bases and the J gene lost 4 bases, with 7 bases spanning the gap. The CDR3 DNA reads TGTGCCAGCAGCTTGGGGGGGCGAGAGACCCAGTACTTC. Translated, it gives CASSLGGRETQYF. Looking up the rest from reference TRBV5-8 and TRBJ2-5 gives the full variable domain: EAGVTQSPTHLIKTRGQQATLRCSPISGHTSVYWYQQALGLGLQFLLWYDEGEERNRGNFPPRFSGRQFPNYSSELNVNALELEDSALYLCASSLGGRETQYFGPGTRLLVL.

The rearrangement uses TRBV7-9 and TRBJ2-5; TRBD1 aligns across 7 bases. This CDR3 comprises 15 residues. V trimming: 5 bases; J trimming: 1 base; junction bases outside the gene matches: 7. Germline loops: CDR1 SEHNR, CDR2 FQNEAQ (reference sequence). CDR3 sequence: CASSDIRTGQETQYF. The DNA for the CDR3 is TGTGCCAGCAGCGATATCCGGACAGGCCAAGAGACCCAGTACTTC.

A remark on this clone: Other DNA variants within this sample encode the same CDR3. The V call is TRBV30, the J call TRBJ2-7; 10 nucleotides line up with TRBD1. The CDR3 totals 13 residues. V gave up 0 bases and J gave up 5 bases; unmatched junction bases: 1. The germline V gene has CDR1 GTSNPN and CDR2 SVGIG (reference sequence). Written as DNA, the CDR3 is TGTGCCTGGAGTGTTGGGACAGGGGACGAGCAGTACTTC. It yields the protein CAWSVGTGDEQYF.